A single sample gave rise to the 27 T cell receptor beta chains below, sequenced in a study of shared clonotypes between healthy human individuals. Measured with immunoSEQ multiplex PCR; TCRdb has only the in-frame clones, and not every one. The data contain some 2.1 million clones, 95% of them seen just once; the ten biggest clones take up 0.1% to 0.15%. Sequenced sample: naive CD4+ T cells sorted from blood. The subset was: CD45RA+ positively selected. These receptors came from a man in his late teens or twenties in good health.

Only one count was recorded for this clone. J is TRBJ2-3 and V is TRBV5-1, with unresolved D. Germline V lookup: CDR1 SGHRS, CDR2 YFSETQ. The CDR3 runs to 15 residues. Trimming cost V 2 bases and J 0 bases, with 10 bases left between them. CDR3 sequence (DNA): TGCGCCAGCAGCTTCGCAGTCGGGAGCACAGATACGCAGTATTTT. Amino acids: CASSFAVGSTDTQYF. The complete variable domain, with remaining parts taken from reference TRBV5-1 and TRBJ2-3, reads KAGVTQTPRYLIKTRGQQVTLSCSPISGHRSVSWYQQTPGQGLQFLFEYFSETQRNKGNFPGRFSGRQFSNSRSEMNVSTLELGDSALYLCASSFAVGSTDTQYFGPGTRLTVL.

This chain joins TRBV5-1 and TRBJ1-5; 10 bases align to TRBD1. Germline assignment: CDR1 SGHRS and CDR2 YFSETQ. Trimming took 8 bases from V and 3 from J; bases not matched to a gene: 5. This CDR3 is built from 14 residues. The CDR3 loop is CASGTGDFNQPQHF. CDR3 nucleotides: TGCGCCAGTGGGACAGGGGATTTCAATCAGCCCCAGCATTTT.

The rearrangement joins TRBV29-1 to TRBJ1-1, with D uncertain. CDR1 SQVTM and CDR2 ANQGSEA come from the germline V gene. This CDR3 is built from 10 residues. V gave up 7 bases and J gave up 4 bases, with 7 bases separating them. For the CDR3, the DNA is TGCAGCGCCGGCGGCACTGAAGCTTTCTTT. Its translation is CSAGGTEAFF.

The J gene is TRBJ1-5, the V gene TRBV19, with 9 bases identical to TRBD1. Trimming removed 5 bases from V and 0 bases from J; junction bases left unmatched: 14. Germline lookup yields CDR1 LNHDA and CDR2 SQIVND (reference sequence). The CDR3 consists of 19 residues. DNA for the CDR3: TGTGCCAGTAGTCTAACTACCGGGACAGGGCGGGGTAGCAATCAGCCCCAGCATTTT. Protein product: CASSLTTGTGRGSNQPQHF.

Notes on this clone: Distinct nucleotide sequences in the sample also encode this CDR3. The J gene is TRBJ1-3, the V gene TRBV7-9, with unresolved D. This CDR3 is 13 amino acids long. Germline CDR1 is SEHNR and CDR2 is FQNEAQ (reference sequence). V was trimmed by 1 base and J by 4 bases, leaving 5 bases between them. For the CDR3, the DNA is TGTGCCAGCAGCTTAGGGGTCGGAAACACCATATATTTT. This gives the protein CASSLGVGNTIYF. Using reference TRBV7-9 and TRBJ1-3 for the parts outside the CDR3, the full variable domain is DTGVSQNPRHKITKRGQNVTFRCDPISEHNRLYWYRQTLGQGPEFLTYFQNEAQLEKSRLLSDRFSAERPKGSFSTLEIQRTEQGDSAMYLCASSLGVGNTIYFGEGSWLTVV.

To note about this clone: Distinct nucleotide sequences in the sample also encode this CDR3. The chain links TRBV7-9 to TRBJ2-5; 7 nucleotides agree with TRBD1. Germline V gives CDR1 SEHNR, CDR2 FQNEAQ (reference sequence). V trimming: 2 bases; J trimming: 5 bases; junction bases outside the gene matches: 2. CDR3 length equals 13 residues. The CDR3 is CASSLKGGETQYF. The CDR3 DNA reads TGTGCCAGCAGCTTAAAAGGGGGCGAGACCCAGTACTTC.

Only one count was recorded for this clone. Other nucleotide sequences from this sample produce the same CDR3. The chain is built from TRBV6-5 and TRBJ2-7; D not certain. The CDR3 is made up of 14 amino acids. In germline, CDR1 is MNHEY, CDR2 SVGAGI. V lost 3 bases, J lost 0 bases, and 9 bases lay in between. Written as DNA, the CDR3 is TGTGCCAGCAGTTATTGGGGTAGCTCCTACGAGCAGTACTTC. Encoded protein: CASSYWGSSYEQYF.

The rearrangement links TRBV28 to TRBJ2-1, with 8 bases fitting TRBD2. CDR3 length equals 15 residues. The V and J ends lost 4 bases and 3 bases, in that order; junction bases with no gene match: 5. Germline V gene data show CDR1 as MDHEN and CDR2 as SYDVKM. CDR3 in DNA: TGTGCCAGCAGTTCACTAGCGGAGATCTACAATGAGCAGTTCTTC. Translation gives CASSSLAEIYNEQFF. The variable domain in full, with the rest retrieved from reference TRBV28 and TRBJ2-1, is DVKVTQSSRYLVKRTGEKVFLECVQDMDHENMFWYRQDPGLGLRLIYFSYDVKMKEKGDIPEGYSVSREKKERFSLILESASTNQTSMYLCASSSLAEIYNEQFFGPGTRLTVL.

As regards this clone: One end of the junction is discordant with germline, which a read error may explain. This CDR3 is also generated by other DNA sequences in the sample. This chain joins TRBV11-2 and TRBJ1-1, with D perhaps TRBD1 (5 bases). The CDR3 spans 14 residues. CDR1 is SGHAT, CDR2 FQNNGV, per germline. In DNA, the CDR3 is TGTGCCAGCAGCCCTCAGGGATTGGGCACTGAAGCTTTCTTC. Residues: CASSPQGLGTEAFF.

Comment on this clone: The identical CDR3 is also encoded by other nucleotide sequences in the sample. The chain carries TRBV7-9 and TRBJ2-7; D might be TRBD1 or TRBD2, each matching 5 bases. V was cut by 4 bases and J by 2 bases, with 6 bases left in between. The germline V gene has CDR1 SEHNR and CDR2 FQNEAQ (reference sequence). The length of the CDR3 is 12 residues. The CDR3 protein is CASSSGPYEQYF. DNA for the CDR3: TGTGCCAGCAGCTCGGGACCCTACGAGCAGTACTTC.

This chain joins TRBV30 and TRBJ1-3; no clear D. Germline values: CDR1 GTSNPN, CDR2 SVGIG (reference sequence). The CDR3 has 11 residues. V lost 3 bases and J 8 bases, leaving 8 bases between the germline ends. The CDR3 bases are TGTGCCTGGAGCCAAGAGGACACCATATATTTT. It yields the protein CAWSQEDTIYF.

The chain recombines TRBV6-5 with TRBJ2-6; possibly TRBD1 for D (5 bases). There are 15 residues in the CDR3. The V gene's germline CDR1 is MNHEY and CDR2 SVGAGI. Trimming stripped 5 bases from V and 4 bases from J, with 12 bases between. The CDR3 DNA sequence: TGTGCCAGCAGTCTGGGGCCCATCGGGGCCAACGTCCTGACTTTC. It specifies CASSLGPIGANVLTF.

V gene TRBV28 combines with J gene TRBJ2-7; 7 bases fit TRBD2. CDR3 size: 14 residues. V lost 6 bases, J lost 3 bases, and 8 bases stayed unmatched. Germline V gives CDR1 MDHEN, CDR2 SYDVKM. CDR3 residues: CASRVGPGGYEQYF. CDR3 in DNA: TGTGCCAGCAGGGTAGGCCCGGGGGGCTACGAGCAGTACTTC.

This clone appeared a few times. The V and J genes are TRBV9 and TRBJ2-2; possibly TRBD1 for D (6 bases). From germline, CDR1 is SGDLS and CDR2 YYNGEE. The CDR3 consists of 15 residues. The V and J ends lost 0 bases and 7 bases respectively, with 13 bases between them. In DNA, the CDR3 is TGTGCCAGCAGCGTAGAAAACAGGGCTATCGGGGAGCTGTTTTTT. As protein: CASSVENRAIGELFF.

V and J are TRBV28 and TRBJ1-5; 7 positions match TRBD1. CDR3 length equals 14 residues. Trimming at V came to 8 bases and at J to 0 bases, leaving 4 bases not matched to a gene. The germline CDR1 and CDR2 sequences are MDHEN and SYDVKM. In DNA form, the CDR3 reads TGTGCCAGCTTCAGGGGGGCTAGCAATCAGCCCCAGCATTTT. Translation gives CASFRGASNQPQHF.

V usage is TRBV6-6 and J usage is TRBJ2-5; unclear D gene. The V end lost 4 bases, the J end lost 6 bases, and 12 bases lay between the germline ends. Per germline, CDR1 MNHNY and CDR2 SVGAGI (reference sequence). The CDR3 is 13 amino acids. The CDR3 sequence: CASSWMREQTQYF. In DNA, the CDR3 is TGTGCCAGCAGTTGGATGAGAGAACAGACCCAGTACTTC.

The chain couples TRBV7-2 to TRBJ1-1; 7 nucleotides align to TRBD1. The V gene's germline CDR1 is SGHTA and CDR2 FQGNSA. The CDR3 loop spans 18 amino acids. The V gene end was trimmed by 2 bases and the J gene end by 6 bases; junction bases not matched to a gene: 18. The DNA of the CDR3 is TGTGCCAGCAGCTTAATTCCGGTCGCAGGGGGAATTTTCGCTGAAGCTTTCTTT. Its protein is CASSLIPVAGGIFAEAFF.

Notes on this clone: The sample holds other DNA sequences that translate to the same CDR3. In DNA form, the CDR3 reads TGTGCCAGCACTGGACAGTACACCGGGGAGCTGTTTTTT. As protein: CASTGQYTGELFF. V gene TRBV2 combines with J gene TRBJ2-2, with a possible D match to TRBD1 (6 bases). V dropped 7 bases and J dropped 3 bases, with 9 bases sitting between them. Germline V gene data show CDR1 as SNHLY and CDR2 as FYNNEI. This CDR3 is 13 amino acids long.

The rearrangement joins TRBV2 to TRBJ2-7; D remains ambiguous. Looked up from germline, CDR1 is SNHLY and CDR2 is FYNNEI. The V and J ends lost 2 bases and 2 bases respectively, with 4 bases between them. CDR3 length: 12 residues. The CDR3 spells CASSEFPYEQYF. CDR3 sequence (DNA): TGTGCCAGCAGTGAATTCCCCTACGAGCAGTACTTC.

This clone came up once. This chain joins TRBV27 and TRBJ1-2; TRBD1 agrees at 7 bases. J gave up 4 bases and V 6 bases, and 11 bases lay outside the gene matches. Germline lookup yields CDR1 MNHEY and CDR2 SMNVEV (reference sequence). The CDR3 runs to 15 residues. CDR3 loop: CASSYLGQAVYGYTF. CDR3 DNA: TGTGCCAGCAGCTATTTAGGACAGGCCGTCTATGGCTACACCTTC.

The rearrangement links TRBV4-1 to TRBJ2-5; 7 bases are a match to TRBD1. There are 15 residues in the CDR3. Germline V gene data show CDR1 as MGHRA and CDR2 as YSYEKL. Losses at the gene ends were 4 bases for V and 5 bases for J; bases not matched to a gene: 10. The DNA for the CDR3 is TGCGCCAGCAGCCTTGTCGACAGGGCCGAGGAGACCCAGTACTTC. Amino acid sequence: CASSLVDRAEETQYF.

The chain couples TRBV15 to TRBJ1-1; tentative D call: TRBD1 (6 bases). V was trimmed by 3 bases and J by 3 bases, leaving 14 bases between them. CDR3 size: 15 residues. CDR1 is LNHNV, CDR2 YYDKDF, per germline (reference sequence). As DNA, the CDR3 is TGTGCCACCAGCAGGGCAGGGGTGGTATACACTGAAGCTTTCTTT. Translation: CATSRAGVVYTEAFF. Together with reference TRBV15 and TRBJ1-1, the CDR3 gives the full variable domain: DAMVIQNPRYQVTQFGKPVTLSCSQTLNHNVMYWYQQKSSQAPKLLFHYYDKDFNNEADTPDNFQSRRPNTSFCFLDIRSPGLGDTAMYLCATSRAGVVYTEAFFGQGTRLTVV.

This sequence joins TRBV7-3 and TRBJ1-1, with D possibly TRBD1 on 5 matching bases. CDR1 is SGHTA and CDR2 is FQGTGA in the germline V gene. V shed 5 bases and J shed 1 base, with 8 bases lying between them. This CDR3 spans 13 amino acids. CDR3 sequence: CASSPGTNTEAFF. CDR3 nucleotides: TGTGCCAGCAGCCCAGGGACGAACACTGAAGCTTTCTTT.

As to this clone: The identical CDR3 is also encoded by other nucleotide sequences in the sample. The gene calls are TRBV6-6 and TRBJ2-5; D gene ambiguous. V was clipped by 2 bases and J by 4 bases, with 5 bases between them. Germline V gene data show CDR1 as MNHNY and CDR2 as SVGAGI (reference sequence). This CDR3 has 12 amino acids. CDR3 residues: CASSYRRETQYF. The CDR3 region has the DNA TGTGCCAGCAGTTACCGAAGAGAGACCCAGTACTTC.

This clone was seen just once. V gene TRBV30 combines with J gene TRBJ2-1, with 10 bases that match TRBD1. Trimming cost V 3 bases and J 5 bases; bases outside gene matches: 7. This CDR3 comprises 15 residues. Germline V gene data show CDR1 as GTSNPN and CDR2 as SVGIG (reference sequence). CDR3 coding DNA: TGTGCCTGGAGAACTGACAGGGGGCTCCACAATGAGCAGTTCTTC. This gives the protein CAWRTDRGLHNEQFF.

The V call is TRBV7-9, the J call TRBJ2-1; 8 bases are shared with TRBD2. Germline CDR1 is SEHNR and CDR2 is FQNEAQ (reference sequence). J lost 1 base, V lost 5 bases, and 4 bases had no gene match. The CDR3 sequence is 15 residues long. The CDR3 protein is CASSQSGGSYNEQFF. The CDR3 nucleotides read TGTGCCAGCAGCCAGAGCGGGGGATCCTACAATGAGCAGTTCTTC. Full variable domain (remainder filled in from reference TRBV7-9 and TRBJ2-1): DTGVSQNPRHKITKRGQNVTFRCDPISEHNRLYWYRQTLGQGPEFLTYFQNEAQLEKSRLLSDRFSAERPKGSFSTLEIQRTEQGDSAMYLCASSQSGGSYNEQFFGPGTRLTVL.

This clone has a handful of counts. DNA for the CDR3: TGTGCCTGGGGGCCTCAGGCTTGGACTAACTATGGCTACACCTTC. Translation: CAWGPQAWTNYGYTF. The rearrangement joins TRBV30 to TRBJ1-2, with D uncertain. Deletions cut 5 bases from V and 0 bases from J, with 16 bases between. CDR1 is GTSNPN, CDR2 SVGIG, per germline (reference sequence). The CDR3 is 15 amino acids.